The 6 T cell receptor beta chains in this list originate from one sample, sequenced in a study of blood T cell repertoires in COVID-19. Libraries were prepared by immunoSEQ multiplex PCR; TCRdb keeps only in-frame clonotypes and omits some of them. The sample yields 160,000 or so clones, roughly 89% seen once. The sequencing sample was made of peripheral blood. The receptors were sampled from an older woman with COVID-19, enrolled during active disease.

The rearrangement uses TRBV21-1 and TRBJ2-3; the table's D call, TRBD2, has no DNA check behind it. TRBV21-1 is described as a pseudogene. This CDR3 is 19 amino acids long. The CDR3 sequence is CASSVRLAASLTSTDTQYF. In DNA, the CDR3 is TGTGCCAGCAGCGTAAGACTAGCGGCCTCCCTAACTAGCACAGATACGCAGTATTTT.

This chain connects TRBV28 to TRBJ1-2; the D is unclear. The germline V gene encodes CDR1 MDHEN and CDR2 SYDVKM. The V and J ends lost 6 bases and 3 bases respectively, with 11 bases between them. CDR3 length: 13 residues. The CDR3 sequence: CASRATGDYGYTF. The CDR3 bases are TGTGCCAGCAGAGCGACGGGAGACTATGGCTACACCTTC.

This chain uses TRBV3-1 (or the pseudogene TRBV3-2) with TRBJ2-5, with 10 bases aligning to TRBD2. V shed 3 bases, J shed 1 base, and the junction held 5 bases outside the gene matches. Germline assignment: CDR1 LGHDT and CDR2 YNNKEL (reference sequence). This CDR3 contains 16 residues. The CDR3: CASSHRASGSQETQYF. The CDR3 coding sequence is TGTGCCAGCAGCCATAGGGCTAGCGGGAGCCAAGAGACCCAGTACTTC.

This clone was seen once. The CDR3 loop is CASSFSGGASYNEQFF. The DNA of the CDR3 is TGTGCCAGCAGCTTTAGCGGGGGGGCTTCCTACAATGAGCAGTTCTTC. This chain uses TRBV5-4 with TRBJ2-1, with 11 bases fitting TRBD2. From germline, CDR1 is SGHNT and CDR2 YYREEE (reference sequence). V shed 2 bases, J shed 1 base, and the junction held 2 bases outside the gene matches. The CDR3 contains 16 residues. Together with reference TRBV5-4 and TRBJ2-1, the CDR3 gives the full variable domain: ETGVTQSPTHLIKTRGQQVTLRCSSQSGHNTVSWYQQALGQGPQFIFQYYREEENGRGNFPPRFSGLQFPNYSSELNVNALELDDSALYLCASSFSGGASYNEQFFGPGTRLTVL.

The gene calls are TRBV3-1 (or the pseudogene TRBV3-2) and TRBJ2-4, with 8 bases lining up with TRBD1. J was trimmed by 9 bases and V by 8 bases; bases with no gene match: 9. CDR1 is LGHDT, CDR2 YNNKEL, per germline (reference sequence). The CDR3 consists of 13 residues. CDR3 sequence (DNA): TGTGCCAGCGGTCAGGGGGCATTCGGCATTCAGTACTTC. Its translation is CASGQGAFGIQYF.

This clone was found a few times. The rearrangement uses TRBV30 and TRBJ1-4; D possibly corresponds to TRBD1 (5 bases). Looked up from germline, CDR1 is GTSNPN and CDR2 is SVGIG (reference sequence). This CDR3 contains 14 residues. The V gene lost 0 bases and the J gene lost 7 bases, with 12 bases spanning the gap. The CDR3 loop reads CAWSVGQGTEKLFF. DNA of the CDR3: TGTGCCTGGAGTGTAGGGCAGGGTACTGAAAAACTGTTTTTT. The whole variable domain, filled in from reference TRBV30 and TRBJ1-4, reads SQTIHQWPATLVQPVGSPLSLECTVEGTSNPNLYWYRQAAGRGLQLLFYSVGIGQISSEVPQNLSASRPQDRQFILSSKKLLLSDSGFYLCAWSVGQGTEKLFFGSGTQLSVL.